This T cell receptor beta chain was recovered during a study of memory CD4+ T cells and cytomegalovirus serostatus. Overall study: Healthy Belgian adult donors included nine or ten CMV-positive and 24 CMV-negative people.

The sort gate was single viable CD3+CD4+CD8-CD45RO+ cells for memory CD4+ T cells. Serostatus was set by detecting CMV pp150, pp28, p38, p52 IgG. Study-wide results and limits: About 40% of the roughly 160 known CMV-associated TCRbeta sequences appeared in CD4+ memory. The CMV-associated TCR signature appears largely within the CD4+ memory repertoire.

As to this clone: Its antigen is not identified.

Per the germline V gene, CDR1 is LNHDA and CDR2 is SQIVND (reference sequence). The CDR3 sequence is 17 residues long. The germline V and J ends were trimmed by 6 bases and 2 bases, with 20 bases remaining between them. The method was immunoSEQ multiplex PCR; TCRdb's version includes in-frame clones alone and lacks a portion of them. This table holds about 57,000 clones, less than 85% found once. The receptor comes from an adult in good health and CMV-seronegative. The J gene is TRBJ1-5, the V gene TRBV19, with unresolved D. Sequencing was performed on memory CD4+ T cells from blood. In DNA form, the CDR3 reads TGTGCCAGTAGCAAGTCCGGGCGCCGCTTAGGCAATCAGCCCCAGCATTTT. Its protein product is CASSKSGRRLGNQPQHF.